A selection of T cell receptor beta chains follows, all from one sample in a study of blood T cell repertoires in COVID-19. Generated by immunoSEQ multiplex PCR, the TCRdb table keeps only in-frame clones and is missing some. This sample has under 300,000 clones, with 89% found just once. The sample consisted of peripheral blood. The receptors stem from a man aged 50-59 years with acute or convalescent COVID-19. Both conserved end residues are part of each CDR3. Fields, in order: V gene, CDR3 protein.

TRBV3-1/TRBV3-2 | CASSQDWQATVGNTIYF
TRBV19 | CASSWGQGRYEQYF
TRBV7-2 | CASSHGTANQPQHF
TRBV20-1 | CSALRVNEQFF
TRBV2 | CASSGQLNEKLFF
TRBV19 | CASSIGGGGTEAFF
TRBV7-8 | CASSRDRGETQYF
TRBV4-1 | CASSLPDSYNSPLHF
TRBV19 | CASRLAGTYEQYF
TRBV30 | CAYQESSYEQYF
TRBV11-2 | CASSLSFRGRITQYF